The clone carrying this TCR beta chain appeared a few times. Its antigen remains unidentified. Each CDR3 protein gets one entry after TCRdb re-called the reads with MiXCR. Of around 300,000 distinct CDR3 sequences in the sample, 20% to 30% were seen once. The sample originates from a study of T cell repertoires in cytomegalovirus infection. The overall study: CMV infection and matching HLA type were both indicated by public TCR beta signatures.

CDR1 and CDR2 from the germline V gene are SGHTA and FQGTGA. The junction had 11 bases not matched to a gene; V was cut back by 5 bases and J by 7 bases. The CDR3 has 16 amino acids. Study results and limitations: Based on cumulative public TCR beta family frequency, carriers of CMV plus the relevant HLA were identified. HLA-C-restricted TCR beta clonotypes specific for CMV led the ex vivo response.

Sequencing was performed on PBMCs. V and J are TRBV7-3 and TRBJ2-1, with 10 bases that match TRBD2. The source of this sequence is a human donor in good health (CMV status not recorded). Some clones in this sample may be carry-over from other donors' samples. The CDR3 protein is CASSPIRGAGGNEQFF. CDR3 nucleotides: TGTGCCAGCAGCCCCATCCGGGGAGCGGGGGGGAATGAGCAGTTCTTC.